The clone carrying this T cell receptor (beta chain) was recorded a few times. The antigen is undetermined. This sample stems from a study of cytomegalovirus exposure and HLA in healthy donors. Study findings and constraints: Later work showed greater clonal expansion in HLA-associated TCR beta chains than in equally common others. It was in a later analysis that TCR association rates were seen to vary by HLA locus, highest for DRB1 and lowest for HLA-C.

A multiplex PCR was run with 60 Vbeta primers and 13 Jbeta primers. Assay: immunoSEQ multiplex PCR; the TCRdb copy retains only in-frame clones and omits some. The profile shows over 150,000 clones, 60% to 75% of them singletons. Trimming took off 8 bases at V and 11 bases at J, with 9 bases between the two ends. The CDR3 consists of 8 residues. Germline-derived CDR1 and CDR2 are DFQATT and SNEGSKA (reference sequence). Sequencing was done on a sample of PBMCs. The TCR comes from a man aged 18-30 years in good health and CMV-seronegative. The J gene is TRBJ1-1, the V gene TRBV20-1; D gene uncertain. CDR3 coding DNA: TGCAGTATCAGTCCGGCTTTCTTT. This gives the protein CSISPAFF.